This record looks at one T cell receptor (beta chain) sequence and its context. Original methodology: From ImmunoSEQ came sequences covering only the junction and carrying no quality scores, so filtering differed. The assay was immunoSEQ multiplex PCR, and TCRdb's table has in-frame clones only and misses some. That table gives V, J and clone size, and the DNA gave D and trimming. The table includes about 730,000 clones, 72% detected once. The data stem from a study of shared clonotypes between healthy human individuals. Germline CDR1 MDHEN, CDR2 SYDVKM. This CDR3 has 16 residues. The V end was cut by 6 bases, the J end by 0 bases, with 14 bases between.

V is TRBV28 and J is TRBJ1-4; the D gene is possibly TRBD1 (5 bases). Material for sequencing was memory CD4+ T cells sorted from blood. Subset here: CD45RA-negative fraction. This clonotype was obtained from a woman younger than 45 in good health. CDR3 DNA: TGTGCCAGCAGCCCCTGGGGCTCTGCAACTAATGAAAAACTGTTTTTT. Amino acids: CASSPWGSATNEKLFF. Supplemented by reference TRBV28 and TRBJ1-4, the full variable domain reads DVKVTQSSRYLVKRTGEKVFLECVQDMDHENMFWYRQDPGLGLRLIYFSYDVKMKEKGDIPEGYSVSREKKERFSLILESASTNQTSMYLCASSPWGSATNEKLFFGSGTQLSVL.